Listed here is a single T cell receptor (beta chain). The antigen is undetermined. At one boundary the junction diverges from the germline segment, which might be a read error. Only in-frame clones appear in the TCRdb table, and some are missing; sequencing was by immunoSEQ multiplex PCR. The repertoire consists of under 100,000 clones, with around 92% occurring once and the leading ten covering approximately 0.56%. This CDR3 is built from 12 residues. From germline, CDR1 is KGHSH and CDR2 LQKENI. This sample is part of a study of OX40 agonist ivuxolimab in advanced cancers. About the study: Of the patients, three showed partial responses, one with hepatocellular carcinoma and two with cutaneous melanoma.

Findings of the study overall: Some of the nonresponding patients also showed low levels of normalized T-cell clonal expansion. Expanded clones were, on average, more numerous among CD8+ T cells than CD4+.

The material sequenced was CD4+ or CD8+ T cells sorted from blood, taken in a trial of the OX40 agonist ivuxolimab. The receptor was isolated from an adult with an advanced solid tumor such as melanoma, head and neck, liver or kidney cancer. The J gene is TRBJ2-7, the V gene TRBV18, with TRBD1 matching over 8 bases. The CDR3 sequence is CASSLTGDRFSF. The DNA for the CDR3 is TGTGCCAGCTCACTGACGGGGGACAGGTTCTCCTTC.